This T cell receptor (beta chain) was sequenced for a study of blood T cell repertoires in COVID-19. Study details: Acute and convalescent COVID-19 specimens originated in the United States, Italy and Spain. T cells, B-cell-depleted T cells, or PBMCs provided the cDNA or gDNA that served as material.

V was pared by 3 bases and J by 5 bases, with 14 bases of the junction left unmatched. CDR1 LGHDT and CDR2 YNNKEL come from the germline V gene (reference sequence). The CDR3 is 17 residues long. Only a few counts were recorded for this clone. Study members were between about 18 and 95 years old and lived in 24 US regions. In the original workflow: The authors estimated nucleated cell counts from reference gene primer amplification. TCRdb's table, derived via immunoSEQ multiplex PCR, lists solely in-frame clones and lacks some. The V and J calls and clone size are taken from that table; D and trimming were inferred from the DNA. The table has 150,000 or so clones, about 83% seen once.

Input material: PBMCs or T cells enriched from blood (not recorded which). This TCR came from a woman between 45 and 60 years old in a cohort exposed to, infected with or recovered from COVID-19 (not recorded which). V is TRBV3-1 (or the pseudogene TRBV3-2) and J is TRBJ2-5; 8 nucleotides line up with TRBD2. The CDR3 sequence: CASSHRAGERVSETQYF. Written as DNA, the CDR3 is TGTGCCAGCAGCCATAGAGCGGGGGAAAGAGTCAGTGAGACCCAGTACTTC.